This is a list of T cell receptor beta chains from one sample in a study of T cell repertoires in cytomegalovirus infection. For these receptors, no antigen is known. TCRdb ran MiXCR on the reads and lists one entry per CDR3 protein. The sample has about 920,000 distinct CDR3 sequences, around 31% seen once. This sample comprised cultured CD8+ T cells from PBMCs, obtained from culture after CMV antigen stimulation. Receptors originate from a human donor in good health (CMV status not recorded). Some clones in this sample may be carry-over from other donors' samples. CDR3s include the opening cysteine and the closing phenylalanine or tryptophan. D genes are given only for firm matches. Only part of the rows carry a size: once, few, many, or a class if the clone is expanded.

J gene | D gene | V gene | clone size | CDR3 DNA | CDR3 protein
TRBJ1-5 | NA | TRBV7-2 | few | TGTGCCAGCAGCTTAGTCGTTGGTGCCCATCCGGATAGCAATCAGCCCCAGCATTTT | CASSLVVGAHPDSNQPQHF
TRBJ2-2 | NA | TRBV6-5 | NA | TGTGCCAGCAGTCTCTCCCCTCAGGCGGGGAAGTGGAGAAAAACCGGGGAGCTGTTTTTT | CASSLSPQAGKWRKTGELFF
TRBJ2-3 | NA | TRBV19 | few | TGTGCCAGTAGTAAGGCCGGGAGCACAGATACGCAGTATTTT | CASSKAGSTDTQYF
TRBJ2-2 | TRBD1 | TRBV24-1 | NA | TGTGCCACCAGTGATTCGGACAGGGGCCGTCTCGGGGAGCTGTTTTTT | CATSDSDRGRLGELFF
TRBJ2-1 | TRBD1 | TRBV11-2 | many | TGTGCCAGCAGCACACCGGGACAGGGTGTTTACAATGAGCAGTTCTTC | CASSTPGQGVYNEQFF
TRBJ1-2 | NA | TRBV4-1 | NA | TGCGCCAGCAGCCAATGGGGGTCGTACAGGGATGGCTACACCTTC | CASSQWGSYRDGYTF
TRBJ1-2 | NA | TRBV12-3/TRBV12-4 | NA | TGTGCCAGCAGTTTCTTAACTAACTATGGCTACACCTTC | CASSFLTNYGYTF
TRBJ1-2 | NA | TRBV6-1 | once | TGTGCCAGCAGTGAATCGGACACGGCCCTCCAAGGCTATGGCTACACCTTC | CASSESDTALQGYGYTF
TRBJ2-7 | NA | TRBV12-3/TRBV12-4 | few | TGTGCCAGCAGTTTAATTTCCTACGAGCAGTACTTC | CASSLISYEQYF
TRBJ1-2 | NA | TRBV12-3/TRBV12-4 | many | TGTGCCAGCAGTCCAGGGGACTATGGCTACACCTTC | CASSPGDYGYTF
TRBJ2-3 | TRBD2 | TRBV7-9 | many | TGTGCCAGCAGCTCCAGACTAGCGAACACAGATACGCAGTATTTT | CASSSRLANTDTQYF
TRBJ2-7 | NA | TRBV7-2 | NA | TGTGTCACCCGGAACGTCTACTACGAGCAGTACTTC | CVTRNVYYEQYF
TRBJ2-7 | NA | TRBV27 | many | TGTGCCAGCAGTCCGACCGGGGCAGGCCACCTCACCTACGAGCAGTACTTC | CASSPTGAGHLTYEQYF
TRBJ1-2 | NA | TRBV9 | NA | TGTGCCAGCAGCACCGGAGCTGGGGGTACGAGGGGCTACACCTTC | CASSTGAGGTRGYTF
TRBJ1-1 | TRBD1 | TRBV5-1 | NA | TGCGCCAGCAGCTCGGAGCCAGGGGGCCCTGAAGCTTTCTTT | CASSSEPGGPEAFF
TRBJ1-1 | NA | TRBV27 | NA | TGTGCCAGCAGTGCGGGGCTTGACAATTGGGGCACTGAAGCTTTCTTT | CASSAGLDNWGTEAFF
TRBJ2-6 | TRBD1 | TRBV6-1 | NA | TGTGCCAGCAGTGAATGGGACAGGATCTCTGGGGCCAACGTCCTGACTTTC | CASSEWDRISGANVLTF
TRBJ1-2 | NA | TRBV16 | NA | TGTGCCAGCAGCCAATGGACCGACTATGGCTACACCTTC | CASSQWTDYGYTF
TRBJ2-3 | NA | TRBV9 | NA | TGTGCCAGCAGCGTGGAGGGTTCTAGCACAGATACGCAGTATTTT | CASSVEGSSTDTQYF
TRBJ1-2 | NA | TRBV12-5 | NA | TGTGCTAGTGGCCCGAGCCTGGGGGGCCGAGGGTATGGCTACACCTTC | CASGPSLGGRGYGYTF
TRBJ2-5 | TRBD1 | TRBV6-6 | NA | TGTGCCAGCAGTTACCCGACAGGGCCCAACCACCCCGAAAACCAAGAGACCCAGTACTTC | CASSYPTGPNHPENQETQYF
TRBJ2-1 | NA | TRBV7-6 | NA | TGTGCCAGCAGCTTAGCCCTAATGGTAGGGGGATACAATGAGCAGTTCTTC | CASSLALMVGGYNEQFF
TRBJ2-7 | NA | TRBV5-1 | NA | TGCGCCAGCAGCATATCCGGGGTGACCTCCTACGAGCAGTACTTC | CASSISGVTSYEQYF
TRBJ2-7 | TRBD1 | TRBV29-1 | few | TGCAGCGTTGGGACAGGGGCATCCTACGAGCAGTACTTC | CSVGTGASYEQYF
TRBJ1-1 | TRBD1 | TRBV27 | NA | TGTGCCAGTCATCCCCTCGCAGGGACAGTGAACACTGAAGCTTTCTTT | CASHPLAGTVNTEAFF
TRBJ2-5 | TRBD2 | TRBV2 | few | TGTGCCAGCAGGGGGCCCGAACGGGGGGGCGTTGAGACCCAGTACTTC | CASRGPERGGVETQYF
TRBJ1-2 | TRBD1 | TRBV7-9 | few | TGTGCCAGCAATTACCGGGGCAGGGGGGACTATGGCTACACCTTC | CASNYRGRGDYGYTF
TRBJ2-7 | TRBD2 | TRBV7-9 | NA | TGTGCCAGCAGCTTAGTGTTTAGCGGGGGGATCGAGCAGTACTTC | CASSLVFSGGIEQYF
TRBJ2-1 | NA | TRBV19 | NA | TGTGCCAGTAGTACATGGGGCTCCTACAATGAGCAGTTCTTC | CASSTWGSYNEQFF
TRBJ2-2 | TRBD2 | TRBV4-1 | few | TGCGCCAGCAGCCAAGATCTAGCGGGGGGTCCCACCGGGGAGCTGTTTTTT | CASSQDLAGGPTGELFF
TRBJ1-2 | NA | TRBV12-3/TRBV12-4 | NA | TGTGCCAGCAGTTTAGAGGCAGACTATGGCTACACCTTC | CASSLEADYGYTF
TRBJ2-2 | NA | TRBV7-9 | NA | TGTGCCAGCAGCTTCCGCACCCCGAACACCGGGGAGCTGTTTTTT | CASSFRTPNTGELFF
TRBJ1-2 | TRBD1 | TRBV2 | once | TGTGCCAGCATGGACAGGGGCCCTCAAGAGGGCTACACCTTC | CASMDRGPQEGYTF
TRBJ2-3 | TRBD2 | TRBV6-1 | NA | TGTGCCAGTAGCGGGGGTATCTTAAATACGCAGTATTTT | CASSGGILNTQYF
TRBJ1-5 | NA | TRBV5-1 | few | TGCGCCAGCAGCTTGACTTCAGGGACTGGTCAGCCCCAGCATTTT | CASSLTSGTGQPQHF
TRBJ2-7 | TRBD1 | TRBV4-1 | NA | TGCGCCAGCAGCCAAGGACAGGGTACCTACGAGCAGTACTTC | CASSQGQGTYEQYF
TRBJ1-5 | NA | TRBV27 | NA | TGTGCCAGCAGTTTTGGTCAACAGAATCAGCCCCAGCATTTT | CASSFGQQNQPQHF
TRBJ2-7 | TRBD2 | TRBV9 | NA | TGTGCCAGCAGCGTAGCTTTACTAGCGCTGACCTACGAGCAGTACTTC | CASSVALLALTYEQYF
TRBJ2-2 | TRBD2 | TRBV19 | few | TGTGCCAGTAGTATTAATTTGGGGACTATACGTACCGGGGAGCTGTTTTTT | CASSINLGTIRTGELFF
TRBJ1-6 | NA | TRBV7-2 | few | TGTGCCAGCAGCTTAAACACAGAGCAAATTACTCCTAATTCACCCCTCCACTTT | CASSLNTEQITPNSPLHF
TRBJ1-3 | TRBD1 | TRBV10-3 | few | TGTGCCATCAGGGCACCGAGGACAGGGACCGGAAACACCATATATTTT | CAIRAPRTGTGNTIYF
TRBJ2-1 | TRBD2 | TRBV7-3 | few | TGTGCCAGCAGCCCCAACGGGGGGTTAAACTACAATGAGCAGTTCTTC | CASSPNGGLNYNEQFF
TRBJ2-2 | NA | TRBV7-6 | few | TGTGCCAGCAGCTTAGCGGCAGTGACCAACACCGGGGAGCTGTTTTTT | CASSLAAVTNTGELFF
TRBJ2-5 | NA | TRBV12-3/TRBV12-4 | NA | TGTGCCAGCAGTCCGGGGGCCCAGACCCAGTACTTC | CASSPGAQTQYF
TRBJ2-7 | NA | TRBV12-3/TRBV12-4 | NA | TGTGCCAGCAGTGGGGCCCTACTTAGCGAGCAGTACTTC | CASSGALLSEQYF
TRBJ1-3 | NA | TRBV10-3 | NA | TGTGCCATCTTGTTAGAGGGGCCCTCTGGAAACACCATATATTTT | CAILLEGPSGNTIYF
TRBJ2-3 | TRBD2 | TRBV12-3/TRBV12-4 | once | TGTGCCAGCAGAACCCTAGCGGGGATAACAGATACGCAGTATTTT | CASRTLAGITDTQYF
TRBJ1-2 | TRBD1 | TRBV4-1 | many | TGCGCCAGCAGCCAAGCCCCCGGACAGGGAAACTATGGCTACACCTTC | CASSQAPGQGNYGYTF
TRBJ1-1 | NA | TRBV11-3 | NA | TGTGCCAGCAGCTTTCCCCCGTCTTGGCCTGGGGCTTTCTTT | CASSFPPSWPGAFF
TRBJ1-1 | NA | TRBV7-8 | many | TGTGCCAGCAGCCCGTTGGCAACGAACACTGAAGCTTTCTTT | CASSPLATNTEAFF
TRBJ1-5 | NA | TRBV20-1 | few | TGCAGTGCCAGAACAGGGTTGAGCGGCAATCAGCCCCAGCATTTT | CSARTGLSGNQPQHF
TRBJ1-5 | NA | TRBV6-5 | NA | TGTGCCAGCAGCACAAAGATGAGCAATCAGCCCCAGCATTTT | CASSTKMSNQPQHF
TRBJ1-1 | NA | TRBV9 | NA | TGTGCCAGCAGCCCCTTGCAGGTATTTGAAGCTTTCTTT | CASSPLQVFEAFF
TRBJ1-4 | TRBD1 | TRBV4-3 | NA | TGCGCCAGCAGCCGCTTGAAGGGACAGGATGCAACTAATGAAAAACTGTTTTTT | CASSRLKGQDATNEKLFF
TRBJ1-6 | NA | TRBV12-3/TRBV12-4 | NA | TGTGCCAGCAGTTTAGCCGGGATCTCCTATAATTCACCCCTCCACTTT | CASSLAGISYNSPLHF
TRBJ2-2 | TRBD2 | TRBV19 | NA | TGTGCCAGTAGTATGGGGGGACTAGCGGCCGGGGAGCTGTTTTTT | CASSMGGLAAGELFF
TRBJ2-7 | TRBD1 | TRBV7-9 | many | TGTGCCAGCAGCTCGCCTCAGGGGGCGGTCTACGAGCAGTACTTC | CASSSPQGAVYEQYF
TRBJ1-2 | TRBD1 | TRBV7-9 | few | TGTGCCAGCAGCCCAGGGGGGATAAACTATGGCTACACCTTC | CASSPGGINYGYTF
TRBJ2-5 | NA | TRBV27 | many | TGTGCCAGCAGCTTAGGAGAGACCCAGTACTTC | CASSLGETQYF
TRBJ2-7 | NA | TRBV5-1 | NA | TGCGCCAGCAGCATAAAGGGGGTCGCCTACGAGCAGTACTTC | CASSIKGVAYEQYF